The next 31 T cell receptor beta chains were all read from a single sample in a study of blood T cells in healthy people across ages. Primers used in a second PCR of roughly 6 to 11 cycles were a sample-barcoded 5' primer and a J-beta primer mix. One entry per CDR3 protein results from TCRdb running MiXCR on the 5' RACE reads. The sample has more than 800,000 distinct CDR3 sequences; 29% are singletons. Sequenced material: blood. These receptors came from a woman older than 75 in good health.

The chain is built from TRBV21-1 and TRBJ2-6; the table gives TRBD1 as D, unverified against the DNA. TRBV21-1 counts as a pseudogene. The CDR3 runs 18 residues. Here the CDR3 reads CASSKDGGFNAGATVLTF. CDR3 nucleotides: TGTGCCAGCAGCAAAGACGGGGGCTTCAATGCTGGGGCCACCGTCCTGACTTTC.

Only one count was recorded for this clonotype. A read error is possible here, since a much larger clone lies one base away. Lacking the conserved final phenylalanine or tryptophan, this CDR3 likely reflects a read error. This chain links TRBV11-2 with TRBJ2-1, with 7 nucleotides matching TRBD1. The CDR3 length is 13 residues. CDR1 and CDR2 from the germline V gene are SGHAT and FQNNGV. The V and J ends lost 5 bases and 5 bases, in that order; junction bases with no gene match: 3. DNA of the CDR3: TGTGCCAGCAGCATGGGACAGAACAATGAGCAGTTCTGC. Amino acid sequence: CASSMGQNNEQFC.

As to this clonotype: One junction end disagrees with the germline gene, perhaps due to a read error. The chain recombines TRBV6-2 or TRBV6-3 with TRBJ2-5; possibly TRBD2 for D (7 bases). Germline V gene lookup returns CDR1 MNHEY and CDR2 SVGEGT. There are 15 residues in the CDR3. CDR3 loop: CASSYVGGPVETRYF. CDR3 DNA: TGTGCCAGCAGTTACGTGGGGGGGCCGGTGGAGACCCGGTACTTC.

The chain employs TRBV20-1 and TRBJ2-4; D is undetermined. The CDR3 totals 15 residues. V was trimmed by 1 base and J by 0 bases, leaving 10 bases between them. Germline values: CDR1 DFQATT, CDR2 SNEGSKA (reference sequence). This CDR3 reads CSARGASRAKNIQYF. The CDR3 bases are TGCAGTGCTAGAGGGGCTAGTCGAGCCAAAAACATTCAGTACTTC.

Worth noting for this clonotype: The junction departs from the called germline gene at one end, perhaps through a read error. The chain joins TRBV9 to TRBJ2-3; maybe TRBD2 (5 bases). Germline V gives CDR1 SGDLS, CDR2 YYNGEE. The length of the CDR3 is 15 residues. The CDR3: CANSVAWGEADTQYF. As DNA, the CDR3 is TGTGCCAACAGCGTAGCTTGGGGAGAGGCAGATACGCAGTATTTT.

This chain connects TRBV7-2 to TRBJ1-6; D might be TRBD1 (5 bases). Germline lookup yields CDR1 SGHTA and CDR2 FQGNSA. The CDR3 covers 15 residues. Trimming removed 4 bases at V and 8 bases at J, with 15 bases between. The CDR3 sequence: CASSYRDGLYSPLHF. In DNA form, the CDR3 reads TGTGCCAGCAGCTACCGGGACGGCCTCTATTCACCCCTCCACTTT.

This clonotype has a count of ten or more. Here the CDR3 DNA reads TGTGCCAGCACTTGGACAGGGGAAGTGGAGACCCAGTACTTC. Amino acids: CASTWTGEVETQYF. The V gene is TRBV12-3 or TRBV12-4, the J gene TRBJ2-5; the match to TRBD1 covers 9 bases. The CDR3 runs 14 residues. Losses at the gene ends were 7 bases for V and 5 bases for J; bases not matched to a gene: 8.

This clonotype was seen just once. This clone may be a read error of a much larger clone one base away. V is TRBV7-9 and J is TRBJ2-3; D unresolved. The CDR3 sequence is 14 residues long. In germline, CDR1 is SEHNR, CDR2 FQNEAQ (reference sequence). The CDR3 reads CASSLQQSTDAQYF. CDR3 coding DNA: TGTGCCAGCAGCTTGCAACAGAGCACAGATGCGCAGTATTTT. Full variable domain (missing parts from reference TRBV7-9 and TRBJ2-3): DTGVSQNPRHKITKRGQNVTFRCDPISEHNRLYWYRQTLGQGPEFLTYFQNEAQLEKSRLLSDRFSAERPKGSFSTLEIQRTEQGDSAMYLCASSLQQSTDAQYFGPGTRLTVL.

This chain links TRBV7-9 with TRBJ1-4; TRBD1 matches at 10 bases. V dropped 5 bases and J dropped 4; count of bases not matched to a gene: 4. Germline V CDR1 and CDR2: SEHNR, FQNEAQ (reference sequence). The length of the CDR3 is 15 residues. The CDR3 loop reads CASSPRDRGNEKLFF. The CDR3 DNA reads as TGTGCCAGCAGCCCTCGGGACAGGGGTAATGAAAAACTGTTTTTT.

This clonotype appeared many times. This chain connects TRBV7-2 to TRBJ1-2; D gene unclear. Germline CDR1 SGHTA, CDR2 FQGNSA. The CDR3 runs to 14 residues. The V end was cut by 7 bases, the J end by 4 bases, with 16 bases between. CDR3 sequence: CASTLAAGTYGYTF. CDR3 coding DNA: TGTGCCAGCACCCTCGCGGCAGGTACCTATGGCTACACCTTC.

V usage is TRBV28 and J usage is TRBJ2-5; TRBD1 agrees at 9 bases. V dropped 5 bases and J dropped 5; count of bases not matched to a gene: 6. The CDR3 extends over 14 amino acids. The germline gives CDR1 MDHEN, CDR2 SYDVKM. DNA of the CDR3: TGTGCCAGCAGTAGACGGGACAGGGTGGAGACCCAGTACTTC. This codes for CASSRRDRVETQYF.

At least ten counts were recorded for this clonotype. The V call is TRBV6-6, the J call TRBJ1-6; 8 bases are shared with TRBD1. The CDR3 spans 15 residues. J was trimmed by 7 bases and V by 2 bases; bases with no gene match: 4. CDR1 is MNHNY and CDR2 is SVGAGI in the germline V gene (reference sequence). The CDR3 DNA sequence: TGTGCCAGCAGTTACCAGGACAGGGTCAATTCACCCCTCCACTTT. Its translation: CASSYQDRVNSPLHF.

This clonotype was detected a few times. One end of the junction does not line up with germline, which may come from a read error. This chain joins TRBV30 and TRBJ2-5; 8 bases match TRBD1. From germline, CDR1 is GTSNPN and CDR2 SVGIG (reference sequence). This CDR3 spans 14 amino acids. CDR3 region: CAWSVGQGQVTQYF. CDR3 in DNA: TGTGCCTGGAGTGTTGGACAGGGTCAAGTGACCCAGTACTTC.

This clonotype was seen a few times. For the CDR3, the DNA is TGTGCCAGCAGCCCAAGACTTGGACGACAGGGAAGCTCCTACAATGAGCAGTTCTTC. This encodes CASSPRLGRQGSSYNEQFF. The chain carries TRBV5-4 and TRBJ2-1; 7 positions match TRBD1. From germline, CDR1 is SGHNT and CDR2 YYREEE (reference sequence). The CDR3 runs 19 residues. With 4 bases clipped from V and 0 bases from J, the junction kept 16 bases outside the gene matches.

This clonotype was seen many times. For the CDR3, the DNA is TGCAGTGCTAGAGATGCGGCAGTCTCCTACGAGCAGTACTTC. Encoded protein: CSARDAAVSYEQYF. This chain joins TRBV20-1 and TRBJ2-7; no clear D. This CDR3 has 14 residues. Looked up from germline, CDR1 is DFQATT and CDR2 is SNEGSKA (reference sequence). V dropped 0 bases and J dropped 0 bases, with 9 bases sitting between them.

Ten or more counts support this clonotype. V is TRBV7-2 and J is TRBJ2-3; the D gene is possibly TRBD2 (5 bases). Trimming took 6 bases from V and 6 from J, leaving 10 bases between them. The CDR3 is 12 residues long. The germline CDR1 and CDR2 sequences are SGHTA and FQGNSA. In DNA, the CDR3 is TGTGCCAGCAGTATTTCGGGGGATACGCAGTATTTT. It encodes CASSISGDTQYF. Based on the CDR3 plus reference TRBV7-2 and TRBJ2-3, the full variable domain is GAGVSQSPSNKVTEKGKDVELRCDPISGHTALYWYRQSLGQGLEFLIYFQGNSAPDKSGLPSDRFSAERTGGSVSTLTIQRTQQEDSAVYLCASSISGDTQYFGPGTRLTVL.

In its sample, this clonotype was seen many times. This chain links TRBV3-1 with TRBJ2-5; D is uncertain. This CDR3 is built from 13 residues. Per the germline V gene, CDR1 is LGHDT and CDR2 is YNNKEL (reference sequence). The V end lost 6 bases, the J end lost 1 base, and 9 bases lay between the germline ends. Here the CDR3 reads CASRDHPQETQYF. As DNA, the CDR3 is TGTGCCAGCAGAGACCACCCCCAAGAGACCCAGTACTTC.

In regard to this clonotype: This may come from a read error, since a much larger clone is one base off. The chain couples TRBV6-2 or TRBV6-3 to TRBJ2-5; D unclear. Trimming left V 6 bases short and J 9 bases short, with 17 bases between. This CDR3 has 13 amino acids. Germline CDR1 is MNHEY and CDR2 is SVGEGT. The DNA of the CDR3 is TGTGCCAGCAGATACAAGGATGGGTGGGCCCAGTACTTC. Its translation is CASRYKDGWAQYF.

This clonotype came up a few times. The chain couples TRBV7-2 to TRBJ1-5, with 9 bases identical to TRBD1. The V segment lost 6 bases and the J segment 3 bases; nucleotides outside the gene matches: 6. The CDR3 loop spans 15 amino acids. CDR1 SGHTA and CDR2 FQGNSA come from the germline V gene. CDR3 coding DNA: TGTGCCAGCAGGCGGGGACAGGGACACAATCAGCCCCAGCATTTT. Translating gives CASRRGQGHNQPQHF.

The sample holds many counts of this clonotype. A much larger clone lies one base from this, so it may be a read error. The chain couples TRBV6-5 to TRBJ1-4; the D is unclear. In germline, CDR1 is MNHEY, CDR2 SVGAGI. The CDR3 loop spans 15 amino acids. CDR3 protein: CASRTADATNEKRFF. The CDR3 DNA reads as TGTGCCAGCAGGACGGCGGATGCAACTAATGAAAAACGGTTTTTT.

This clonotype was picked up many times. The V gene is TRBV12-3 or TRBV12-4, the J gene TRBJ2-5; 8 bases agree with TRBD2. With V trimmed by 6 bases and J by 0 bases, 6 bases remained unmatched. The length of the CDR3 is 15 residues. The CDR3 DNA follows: TGTGCCAGCAGCCCGATAGCGGGGTACCAAGAGACCCAGTACTTC. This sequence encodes CASSPIAGYQETQYF.

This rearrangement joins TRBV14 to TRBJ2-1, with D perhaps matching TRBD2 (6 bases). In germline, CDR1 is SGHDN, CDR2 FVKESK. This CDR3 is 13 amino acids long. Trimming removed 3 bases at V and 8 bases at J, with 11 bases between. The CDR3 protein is CASSHGLTYEQFF. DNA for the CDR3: TGTGCCAGCAGCCATGGACTAACCTATGAGCAGTTCTTC.

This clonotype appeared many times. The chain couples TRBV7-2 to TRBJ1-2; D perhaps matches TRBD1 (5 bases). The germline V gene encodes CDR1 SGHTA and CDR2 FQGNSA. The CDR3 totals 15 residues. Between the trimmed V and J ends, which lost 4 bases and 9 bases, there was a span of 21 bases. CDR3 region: CASSSTRGVGNRYTF. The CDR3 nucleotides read TGTGCCAGCAGCTCCACGCGGGGGGTCGGAAATCGCTACACCTTC.

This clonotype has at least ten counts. The CDR3 reads CASSFGGPQSTDTQYF. CDR3 in DNA: TGTGCCAGCAGCTTTGGGGGGCCCCAAAGCACAGATACGCAGTATTTT. The chain combines TRBV5-6 with TRBJ2-3, with D perhaps given as TRBD1 or TRBD2 (6 bases each). With 2 bases removed from V and 0 bases from J, the gap between germline ends came to 13 bases. CDR1 is SGHDT and CDR2 is YYEEEE in the germline V gene. The CDR3 has 16 residues.

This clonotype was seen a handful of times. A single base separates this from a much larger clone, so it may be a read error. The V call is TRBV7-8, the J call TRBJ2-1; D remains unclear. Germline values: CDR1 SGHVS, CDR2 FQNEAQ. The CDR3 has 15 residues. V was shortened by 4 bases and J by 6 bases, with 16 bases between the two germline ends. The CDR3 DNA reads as TGTGCCAGCAGCTCGGAACTCTGGCAGAGCAATGAGCAGTTCTTC. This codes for CASSSELWQSNEQFF. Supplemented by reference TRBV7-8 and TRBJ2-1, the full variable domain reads GAGVSQSPRYKVAKRGQDVALRCDPISGHVSLFWYQQALGQGPEFLTYFQNEAQLDKSGLPSDRFFAERPEGSVSTLKIQRTQQEDSAVYLCASSSELWQSNEQFFGPGTRLTVL.

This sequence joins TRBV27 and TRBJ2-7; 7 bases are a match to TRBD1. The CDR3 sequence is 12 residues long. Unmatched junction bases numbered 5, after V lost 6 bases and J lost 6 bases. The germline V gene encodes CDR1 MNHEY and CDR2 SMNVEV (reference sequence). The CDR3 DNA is TGTGCCAGCAGACCTTGGACAGGCGAGCAGTACTTC. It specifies CASRPWTGEQYF.

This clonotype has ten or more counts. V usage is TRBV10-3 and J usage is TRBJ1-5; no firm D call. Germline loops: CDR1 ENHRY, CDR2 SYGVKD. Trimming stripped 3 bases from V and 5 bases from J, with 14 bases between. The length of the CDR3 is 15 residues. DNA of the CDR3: TGTGCCATCAGTGACGTTAGTGCGACGGATCAGCCCCAGCATTTT. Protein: CAISDVSATDQPQHF.

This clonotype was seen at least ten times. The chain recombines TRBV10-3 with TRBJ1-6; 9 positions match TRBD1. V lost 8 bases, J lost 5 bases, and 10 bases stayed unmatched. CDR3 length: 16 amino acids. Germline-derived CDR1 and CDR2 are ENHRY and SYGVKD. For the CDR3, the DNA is TGTGCCATCGGTCAGCAGGGACAGGGCAATAATTCACCCCTCCACTTT. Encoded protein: CAIGQQGQGNNSPLHF.

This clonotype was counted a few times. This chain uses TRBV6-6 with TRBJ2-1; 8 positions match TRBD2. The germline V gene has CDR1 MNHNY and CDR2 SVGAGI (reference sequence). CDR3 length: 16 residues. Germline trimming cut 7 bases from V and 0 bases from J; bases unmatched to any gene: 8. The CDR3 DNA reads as TGTGCCAGCACCTCGAGCGGGGGTTACTCCTACAATGAGCAGTTCTTC. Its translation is CASTSSGGYSYNEQFF.

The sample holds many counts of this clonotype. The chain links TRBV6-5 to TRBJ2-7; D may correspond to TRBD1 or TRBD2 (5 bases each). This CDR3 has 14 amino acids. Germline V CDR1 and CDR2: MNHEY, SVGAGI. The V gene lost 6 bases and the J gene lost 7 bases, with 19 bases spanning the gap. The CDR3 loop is CASSRFSGTGEQYF. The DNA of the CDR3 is TGTGCCAGCAGCCGGTTCTCGGGGACGGGGGAGCAGTACTTC.

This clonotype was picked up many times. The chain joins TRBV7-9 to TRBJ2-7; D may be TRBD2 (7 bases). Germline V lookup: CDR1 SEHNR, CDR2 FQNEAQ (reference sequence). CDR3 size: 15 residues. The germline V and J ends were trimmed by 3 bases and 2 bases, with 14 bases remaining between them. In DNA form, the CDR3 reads TGTGCCAGCAGCTTCGGTGGGGGGGCCGCCTACGAGCAGTACTTC. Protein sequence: CASSFGGGAAYEQYF.